This TCR beta chain was obtained from a study of T cell responses to AZD1222 COVID-19 vaccine. Notes on the study in general: White British people made up most donors, females outnumbered males, and clonal diversity was possibly underestimated.

TCRdb's copy holds only in-frame clones and misses some; the assay was immunoSEQ multiplex PCR. The table records approximately 100,000 clones, about 89% of them present only once. Remarks on this clone: The antigen is not known.

The CDR3 contains 12 residues. V was pared by 2 bases and J by 2 bases, with 5 bases between. Germline CDR1 is GTSNPN and CDR2 is SVGIG (reference sequence). The genes are TRBV30 and TRBJ2-3; D is unclear. The sample was peripheral blood, taken on day 0 of AZD1222 vaccination. This receptor was obtained from an adult in good health. CDR3 loop: CAWSPSTDTQYF. The CDR3 DNA sequence: TGTGCCTGGAGTCCGTCCACAGATACGCAGTATTTT.